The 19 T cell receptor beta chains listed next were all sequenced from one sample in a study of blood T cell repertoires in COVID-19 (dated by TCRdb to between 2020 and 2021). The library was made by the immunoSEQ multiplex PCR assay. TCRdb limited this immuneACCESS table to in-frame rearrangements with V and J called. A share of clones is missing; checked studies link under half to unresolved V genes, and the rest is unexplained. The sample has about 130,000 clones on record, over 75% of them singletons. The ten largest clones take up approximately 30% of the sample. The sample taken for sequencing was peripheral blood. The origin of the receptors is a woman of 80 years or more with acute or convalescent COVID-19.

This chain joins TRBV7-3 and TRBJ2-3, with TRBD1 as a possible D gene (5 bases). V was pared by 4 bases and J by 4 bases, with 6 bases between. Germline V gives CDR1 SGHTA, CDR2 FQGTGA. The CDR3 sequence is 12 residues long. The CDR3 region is CASSWGADTQYF. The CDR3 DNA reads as TGTGCCAGCAGCTGGGGCGCAGATACGCAGTATTTT. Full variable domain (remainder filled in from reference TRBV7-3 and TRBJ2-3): GAGVSQTPSNKVTEKGKYVELRCDPISGHTALYWYRQSLGQGPEFLIYFQGTGAADDSGLPNDRFFAVRPEGSVSTLKIQRTERGDSAVYLCASSWGADTQYFGPGTRLTVL.

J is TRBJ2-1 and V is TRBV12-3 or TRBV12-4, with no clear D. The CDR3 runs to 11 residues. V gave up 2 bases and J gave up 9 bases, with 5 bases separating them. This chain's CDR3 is CASSLRGEQFF. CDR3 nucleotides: TGTGCCAGCAGTTTAAGAGGTGAGCAGTTCTTC.

The CDR3 here is CASSLAHRYEQYF. In nucleotides, the CDR3 is TGTGCCAGCAGCTTAGCGCACAGGTACGAGCAGTACTTC. The chain has TRBV7-2 and TRBJ2-7; D is perhaps TRBD1 (5 bases). Deletions cut 0 bases from V and 4 bases from J, with 7 bases between. CDR1 SGHTA and CDR2 FQGNSA come from the germline V gene. This CDR3 spans 13 amino acids.

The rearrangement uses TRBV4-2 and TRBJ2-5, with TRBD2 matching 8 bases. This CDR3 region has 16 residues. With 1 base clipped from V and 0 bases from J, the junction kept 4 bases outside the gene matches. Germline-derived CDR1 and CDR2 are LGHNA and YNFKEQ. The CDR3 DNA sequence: TGTGCCAGCAGCCAAGGGGGCGGGGGGTACCAAGAGACCCAGTACTTC. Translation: CASSQGGGGYQETQYF.

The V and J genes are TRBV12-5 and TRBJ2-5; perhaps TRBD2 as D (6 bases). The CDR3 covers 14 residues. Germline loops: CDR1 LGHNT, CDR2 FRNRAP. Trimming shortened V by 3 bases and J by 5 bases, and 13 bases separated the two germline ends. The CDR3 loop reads CASGFSSGRETQYF. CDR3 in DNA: TGTGCTAGTGGTTTTAGTAGCGGCCGGGAGACCCAGTACTTC.

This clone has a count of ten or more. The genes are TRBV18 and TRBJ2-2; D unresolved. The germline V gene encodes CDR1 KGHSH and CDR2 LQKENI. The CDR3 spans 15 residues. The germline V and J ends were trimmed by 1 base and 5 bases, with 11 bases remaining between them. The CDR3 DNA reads TGTGCCAGCTCACCACTAGACGACGGGACCGGGGAGCTGTTTTTT. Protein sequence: CASSPLDDGTGELFF.

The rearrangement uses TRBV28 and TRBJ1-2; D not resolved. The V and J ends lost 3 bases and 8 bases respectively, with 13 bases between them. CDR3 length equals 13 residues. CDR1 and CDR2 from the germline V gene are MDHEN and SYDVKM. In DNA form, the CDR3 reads TGTGCCAGCAGTTTGCCCGGGGTATACGGCTACACCTTC. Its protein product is CASSLPGVYGYTF.

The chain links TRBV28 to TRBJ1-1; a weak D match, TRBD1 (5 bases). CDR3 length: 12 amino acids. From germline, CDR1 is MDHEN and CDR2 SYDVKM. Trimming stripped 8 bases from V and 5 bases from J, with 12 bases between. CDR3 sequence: CASWAGGTEAFF. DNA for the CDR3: TGTGCCAGCTGGGCCGGGGGAACTGAAGCTTTCTTT.

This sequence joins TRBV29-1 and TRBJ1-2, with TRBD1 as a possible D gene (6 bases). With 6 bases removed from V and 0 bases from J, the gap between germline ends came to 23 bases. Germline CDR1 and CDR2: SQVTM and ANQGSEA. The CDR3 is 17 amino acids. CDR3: CSVLTGTDRETNYGYTF. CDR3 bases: TGCAGCGTCCTCACCGGGACGGACAGAGAAACTAACTATGGCTACACCTTC.

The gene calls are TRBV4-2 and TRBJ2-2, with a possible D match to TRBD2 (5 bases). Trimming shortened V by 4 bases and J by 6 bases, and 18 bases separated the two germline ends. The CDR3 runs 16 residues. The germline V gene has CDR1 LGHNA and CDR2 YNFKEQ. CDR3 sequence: CASSPTGPGSPGELFF. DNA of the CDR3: TGTGCCAGCAGCCCGACTGGCCCGGGGTCCCCCGGGGAGCTGTTTTTT.

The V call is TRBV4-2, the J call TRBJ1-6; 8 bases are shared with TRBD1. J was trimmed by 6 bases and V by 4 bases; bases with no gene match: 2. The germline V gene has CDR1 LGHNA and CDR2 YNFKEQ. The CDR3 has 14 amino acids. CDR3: CASSRTGGNSPLHF. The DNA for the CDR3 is TGTGCCAGCAGCCGCACAGGGGGTAATTCACCCCTCCACTTT.

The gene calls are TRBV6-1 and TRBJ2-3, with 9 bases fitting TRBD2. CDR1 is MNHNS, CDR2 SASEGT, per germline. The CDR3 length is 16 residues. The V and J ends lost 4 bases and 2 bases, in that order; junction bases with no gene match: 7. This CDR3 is CASSGERGASTDTQYF. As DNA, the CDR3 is TGTGCCAGCAGTGGAGAGCGGGGGGCCTCCACAGATACGCAGTATTTT.

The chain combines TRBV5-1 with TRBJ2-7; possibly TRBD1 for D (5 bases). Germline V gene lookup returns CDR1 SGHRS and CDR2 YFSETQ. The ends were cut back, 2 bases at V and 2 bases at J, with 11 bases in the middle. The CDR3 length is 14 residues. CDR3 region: CASSFPGYPYEQYF. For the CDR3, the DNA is TGCGCCAGCAGCTTTCCAGGGTACCCCTACGAGCAGTACTTC.

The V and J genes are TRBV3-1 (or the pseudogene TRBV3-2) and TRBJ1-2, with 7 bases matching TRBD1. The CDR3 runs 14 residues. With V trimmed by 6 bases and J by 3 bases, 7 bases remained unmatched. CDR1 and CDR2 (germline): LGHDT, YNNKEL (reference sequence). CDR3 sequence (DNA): TGTGCCAGCAGACCCGAGACAGGGTACTATGGCTACACCTTC. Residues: CASRPETGYYGYTF.

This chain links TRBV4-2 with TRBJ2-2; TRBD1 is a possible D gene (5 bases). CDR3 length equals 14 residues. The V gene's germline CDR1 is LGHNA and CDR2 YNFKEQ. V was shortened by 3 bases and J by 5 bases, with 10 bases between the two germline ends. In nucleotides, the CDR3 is TGTGCCAGCAGCCATTTAGGGGAAACCGGGGAGCTGTTTTTT. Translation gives CASSHLGETGELFF.

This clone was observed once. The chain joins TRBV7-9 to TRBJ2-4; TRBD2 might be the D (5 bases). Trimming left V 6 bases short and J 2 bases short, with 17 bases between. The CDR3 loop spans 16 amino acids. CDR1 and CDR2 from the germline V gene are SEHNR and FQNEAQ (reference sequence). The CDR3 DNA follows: TGTGCCAGCAGTTTTAGTCGAAGCGGAACCAAAAACATTCAGTACTTC. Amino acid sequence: CASSFSRSGTKNIQYF.

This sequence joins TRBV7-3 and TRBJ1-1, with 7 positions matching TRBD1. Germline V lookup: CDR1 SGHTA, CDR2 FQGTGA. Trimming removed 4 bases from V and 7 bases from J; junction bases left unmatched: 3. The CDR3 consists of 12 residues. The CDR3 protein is CASSSGTDEAFF. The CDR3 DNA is TGTGCCAGCAGCTCCGGGACAGATGAAGCTTTCTTT. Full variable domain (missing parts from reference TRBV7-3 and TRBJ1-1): GAGVSQTPSNKVTEKGKYVELRCDPISGHTALYWYRQSLGQGPEFLIYFQGTGAADDSGLPNDRFFAVRPEGSVSTLKIQRTERGDSAVYLCASSSGTDEAFFGQGTRLTVV.

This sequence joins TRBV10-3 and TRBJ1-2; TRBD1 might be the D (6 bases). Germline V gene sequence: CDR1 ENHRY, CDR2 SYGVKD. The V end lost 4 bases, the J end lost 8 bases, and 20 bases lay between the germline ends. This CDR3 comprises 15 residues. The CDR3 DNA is TGTGCCATCAGTGGGTTTATACAGGGAGTAGGGGGCTACACCTTC. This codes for CAISGFIQGVGGYTF.

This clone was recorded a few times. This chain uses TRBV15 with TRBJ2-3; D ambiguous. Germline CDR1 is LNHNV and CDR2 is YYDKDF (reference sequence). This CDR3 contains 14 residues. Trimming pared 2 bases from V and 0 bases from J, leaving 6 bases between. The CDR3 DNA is TGTGCCACCAGCAGATTTACTAGCACAGATACGCAGTATTTT. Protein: CATSRFTSTDTQYF. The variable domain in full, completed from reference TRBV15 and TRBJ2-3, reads DAMVIQNPRYQVTQFGKPVTLSCSQTLNHNVMYWYQQKSSQAPKLLFHYYDKDFNNEADTPDNFQSRRPNTSFCFLDIRSPGLGDTAMYLCATSRFTSTDTQYFGPGTRLTVL.